This entry lists 20 T cell receptor beta chains sequenced from one sample in a study of immune evolution from preneoplasia to lung adenocarcinoma. TCRdb's copy holds only in-frame clones and misses some; the assay was immunoSEQ multiplex PCR. The table records around 8,000 clones, around 86% of them present only once. Sequencing was carried out using FFPE invasive lung adenocarcinoma tissue. The receptor source for this set is a person aged 50-59 years with lung adenocarcinoma.

V usage is TRBV5-4 and J usage is TRBJ1-1, with D unclear. The germline V gene encodes CDR1 SGHNT and CDR2 YYREEE (reference sequence). The CDR3 totals 12 residues. V lost 3 bases, J lost 7 bases, and 10 bases lay in between. CDR3 sequence reads: CASSSLGFEAFF. CDR3 sequence (DNA): TGTGCCAGCAGCTCCCTGGGGTTTGAAGCTTTCTTT.

The chain is built from TRBV29-1 and TRBJ1-2; D call uncertain. Germline V gene sequence: CDR1 SQVTM, CDR2 ANQGSEA. V shed 4 bases and J shed 7 bases, with 13 bases lying between them. This CDR3 has 12 amino acids. The CDR3 sequence is CSVVGDFGGYTF. The CDR3 DNA reads as TGCAGCGTTGTAGGAGATTTTGGTGGCTACACCTTC.

This clone was observed once. The rearrangement joins TRBV5-1 to TRBJ2-1; 9 bases align to TRBD2. There are 17 residues in the CDR3. The V segment lost 3 bases and the J segment 4 bases; nucleotides outside the gene matches: 11. Germline loops: CDR1 SGHRS, CDR2 YFSETQ. DNA for the CDR3: TGCGCCAGCAGCTGGAGTTCCCCGCGGGGGGGTTACAATGAGCAGTTCTTC. Residues: CASSWSSPRGGYNEQFF.

By share of the sample, this clone is large. The chain is built from TRBV30 and TRBJ2-5, with D tentatively TRBD2 (5 bases). V was pared by 3 bases and J by 1 base, with 9 bases between. Germline CDR1 is GTSNPN and CDR2 is SVGIG (reference sequence). The CDR3 extends over 13 amino acids. The CDR3 region is CAWRMDFQETQYF. CDR3 sequence (DNA): TGTGCCTGGAGGATGGACTTCCAAGAGACCCAGTACTTC.

This chain uses TRBV7-3 with TRBJ2-2, with unresolved D. The CDR3 totals 14 residues. Germline CDR1 reads SGHTA; CDR2 reads FQGTGA. The V gene lost 4 bases and the J gene lost 6 bases, with 12 bases spanning the gap. The CDR3 spells CASSSLGLSGELFF. The CDR3 coding sequence is TGTGCCAGCAGCTCCTTAGGGTTATCCGGGGAGCTGTTTTTT. The full variable domain, with the rest looked up from reference TRBV7-3 and TRBJ2-2, is GAGVSQTPSNKVTEKGKYVELRCDPISGHTALYWYRQSLGQGPEFLIYFQGTGAADDSGLPNDRFFAVRPEGSVSTLKIQRTERGDSAVYLCASSSLGLSGELFFGEGSRLTVL.

The CDR3 loop reads CASSWDRLSEQYF. In nucleotides, the CDR3 is TGCGCCAGCAGCTGGGACCGCTTATCCGAGCAGTACTTC. The V call is TRBV5-1, the J call TRBJ2-7; D is tentatively TRBD1 or TRBD2 (5 bases each). CDR1 is SGHRS and CDR2 is YFSETQ in the germline V gene. CDR3 length equals 13 residues. With 3 bases removed from V and 6 bases from J, the gap between germline ends came to 13 bases.

This sequence joins TRBV6-1 and TRBJ1-5; a weak D match, TRBD1 (5 bases). The germline V gene encodes CDR1 MNHNS and CDR2 SASEGT. The germline V and J ends were trimmed by 6 bases and 4 bases, with 16 bases remaining between them. The CDR3 loop spans 15 amino acids. The CDR3 nucleotides are TGTGCCAGCAGCCAGGGCCGGGGTGGGAATCAGCCCCAGCATTTT. It yields the protein CASSQGRGGNQPQHF.

This clone has a single count. This rearrangement joins TRBV2 to TRBJ1-1; TRBD1 matches 7 bases. The CDR3 extends over 15 amino acids. Per the germline V gene, CDR1 is SNHLY and CDR2 is FYNNEI. Germline trimming cut 6 bases from V and 0 bases from J; bases unmatched to any gene: 7. This chain's CDR3 is CASRGQIRMNTEAFF. The CDR3 DNA follows: TGTGCCAGCAGGGGACAGATAAGAATGAACACTGAAGCTTTCTTT.

The CDR3 region is CASSTGTQGSGRGYTF. The DNA for the CDR3 is TGTGCCAGTAGTACCGGCACACAGGGCTCCGGTCGTGGCTACACCTTC. The chain combines TRBV19 with TRBJ1-2; D possibly corresponds to TRBD1 (6 bases). This CDR3 is 16 amino acids long. V shed 4 bases and J shed 7 bases, with 22 bases lying between them. Germline lookup yields CDR1 LNHDA and CDR2 SQIVND (reference sequence).

This rearrangement joins TRBV29-1 to TRBJ2-1; the D is unclear. Trimming cost V 6 bases and J 0 bases, with 15 bases left between them. The CDR3 consists of 15 residues. The germline V gene encodes CDR1 SQVTM and CDR2 ANQGSEA. The CDR3 loop reads CSVNRIGSSYNEQFF. CDR3 DNA: TGCAGCGTCAACCGAATAGGAAGCTCCTACAATGAGCAGTTCTTC.

This clone is judged medium-sized (0.01 to 0.1%). The CDR3 loop is CASSLNPGQGNSPLHF. The CDR3, as DNA: TGCGCCAGCAGCTTAAACCCGGGACAGGGTAATTCACCCCTCCACTTT. The chain couples TRBV5-1 to TRBJ1-6; 9 bases align to TRBD1. Losses at the gene ends were 2 bases for V and 6 bases for J; bases not matched to a gene: 6. The germline CDR1 and CDR2 sequences are SGHRS and YFSETQ. The CDR3 length is 16 residues.

The V gene is TRBV2, the J gene TRBJ1-5; D call uncertain. The CDR3 spans 13 residues. V shed 7 bases and J shed 0 bases, with 7 bases lying between them. The germline CDR1 and CDR2 sequences are SNHLY and FYNNEI. The CDR3 loop is CASTSDSNQPQHF. The CDR3 DNA reads as TGTGCCAGCACGTCGGATAGCAATCAGCCCCAGCATTTT.

The chain carries TRBV9 and TRBJ1-1; D is unresolved. Germline V gives CDR1 SGDLS, CDR2 YYNGEE. The CDR3 is 13 residues long. Trimming shortened V by 0 bases and J by 1 base, and 4 bases separated the two germline ends. In DNA, the CDR3 is TGTGCCAGCAGCGTAGCAGGGAACACTGAAGCTTTCTTT. Protein: CASSVAGNTEAFF.

This rearrangement joins TRBV29-1 to TRBJ1-5, with D tentatively TRBD1 (6 bases). The CDR3 runs to 13 residues. Between the trimmed V and J ends, which lost 4 bases and 1 base, there was a span of 8 bases. CDR1 is SQVTM and CDR2 is ANQGSEA in the germline V gene. DNA for the CDR3: TGCAGCGTTGCAGGGGCCAGCAATCAGCCCCAGCATTTT. As protein: CSVAGASNQPQHF. Full variable domain (missing parts from reference TRBV29-1 and TRBJ1-5): SAVISQKPSRDICQRGTSLTIQCQVDSQVTMMFWYRQQPGQSLTLIATANQGSEATYESGFVIDKFPISRPNLTFSTLTVSNMSPEDSSIYLCSVAGASNQPQHFGDGTRLSIL.

The genes are TRBV18 and TRBJ1-1, with a weak D call TRBD1 (5 bases). Looked up from germline, CDR1 is KGHSH and CDR2 is LQKENI. The CDR3 sequence is 15 residues long. Trimming took 3 bases from V and 0 from J, leaving 11 bases between them. CDR3 protein: CASSPRDGLNTEAFF. For the CDR3, the DNA is TGTGCCAGCTCACCGCGGGACGGATTGAACACTGAAGCTTTCTTT.

This rearrangement joins TRBV7-8 to TRBJ1-2; D unresolved. This CDR3 has 14 amino acids. The V and J ends lost 5 bases and 1 base respectively, with 11 bases between them. Germline CDR1 is SGHVS and CDR2 is FQNEAQ. The CDR3 loop reads CASSRETFNYGYTF. The CDR3 coding sequence is TGTGCCAGCAGCCGGGAAACGTTTAACTATGGCTACACCTTC.

This clone was seen a few times. The chain is built from TRBV23-1 and TRBJ2-7; D possibly corresponds to TRBD1 (6 bases). TRBV23-1 is classed as an ORF, of uncertain function. Trimming left V 2 bases short and J 3 bases short, with 11 bases between. The CDR3 loop spans 14 amino acids. CDR3 DNA: TGCGCCAGCAGTCAAGCCCGGGACAACTACGAGCAGTACTTC. Translating it yields CASSQARDNYEQYF.

The V gene is TRBV10-2, the J gene TRBJ1-3; D remains unclear. V lost 6 bases and J lost 0, with 3 bases in between. Germline CDR1 reads WSHSY; CDR2 reads SAAADI. The CDR3 runs 12 residues. CDR3 in DNA: TGCGCCAGCAGCCACTCTGGAAACACCATATATTTT. It encodes CASSHSGNTIYF.

This rearrangement joins TRBV5-1 to TRBJ1-1, with D perhaps matching TRBD1 (5 bases). The V gene lost 0 bases and the J gene lost 7 bases, with 10 bases spanning the gap. CDR3 length: 13 amino acids. The germline CDR1 and CDR2 sequences are SGHRS and YFSETQ. The CDR3 region is CASSLAGTLEAFF. CDR3 nucleotides: TGCGCCAGCAGCTTGGCCGGGACCCTTGAAGCTTTCTTT.

The V call is TRBV7-9, the J call TRBJ2-7; maybe TRBD1 (6 bases). Germline V gene sequence: CDR1 SEHNR, CDR2 FQNEAQ (reference sequence). V lost 2 bases and J lost 1, with 15 bases in between. There are 16 residues in the CDR3. The chain's CDR3 is CASSLSPQGFSYEQYF. The CDR3 nucleotides are TGTGCCAGCAGCTTATCCCCCCAGGGGTTTTCCTACGAGCAGTACTTC.